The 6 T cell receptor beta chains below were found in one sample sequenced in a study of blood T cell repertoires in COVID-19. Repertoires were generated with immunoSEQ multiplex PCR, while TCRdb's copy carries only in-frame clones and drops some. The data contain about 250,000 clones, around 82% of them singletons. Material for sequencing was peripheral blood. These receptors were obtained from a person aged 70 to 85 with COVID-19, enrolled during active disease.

The CDR3 DNA sequence: TGTGCCAGTAGGGACAGTCGGATTAACTATGGCTACACCTTC. Residues: CASRDSRINYGYTF. The V call is TRBV19, the J call TRBJ1-2, with D possibly TRBD1 on 6 matching bases. Trimming took 6 bases from V and 1 from J, leaving 12 bases between them. This CDR3 region has 14 residues. CDR1 is LNHDA, CDR2 SQIVND, per germline (reference sequence).

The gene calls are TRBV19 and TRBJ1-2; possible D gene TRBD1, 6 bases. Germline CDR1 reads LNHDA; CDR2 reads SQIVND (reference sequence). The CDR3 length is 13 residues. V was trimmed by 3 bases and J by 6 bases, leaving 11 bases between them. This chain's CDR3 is CASSIWQGHGYTF. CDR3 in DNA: TGTGCCAGTAGTATCTGGCAGGGGCATGGCTACACCTTC.

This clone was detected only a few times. CDR3 nucleotide sequence: TGTGCCAGCAGCAGAAGACAGGGGGCCTCCTACGAGCAGTACTTC. This sequence encodes CASSRRQGASYEQYF. The chain links TRBV7-2 to TRBJ2-7, with TRBD1 matching over 10 bases. This CDR3 contains 15 residues. The ends lost 5 bases at V and 0 bases at J; junction bases unmatched: 4. Germline lookup yields CDR1 SGHTA and CDR2 FQGNSA.

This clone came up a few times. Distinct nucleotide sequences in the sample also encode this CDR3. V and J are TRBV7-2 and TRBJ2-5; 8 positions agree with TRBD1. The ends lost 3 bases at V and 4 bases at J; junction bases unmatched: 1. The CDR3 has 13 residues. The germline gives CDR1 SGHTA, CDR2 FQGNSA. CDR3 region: CASSFTGGETQYF. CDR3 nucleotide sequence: TGTGCCAGCAGCTTCACAGGGGGAGAGACCCAGTACTTC.

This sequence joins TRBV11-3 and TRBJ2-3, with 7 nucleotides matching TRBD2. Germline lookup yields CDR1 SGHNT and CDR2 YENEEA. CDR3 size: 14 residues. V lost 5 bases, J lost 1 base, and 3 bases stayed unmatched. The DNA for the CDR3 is TGTGCCAGCAGCGCACGGGGGGGCACAGATACGCAGTATTTT. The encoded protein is CASSARGGTDTQYF.

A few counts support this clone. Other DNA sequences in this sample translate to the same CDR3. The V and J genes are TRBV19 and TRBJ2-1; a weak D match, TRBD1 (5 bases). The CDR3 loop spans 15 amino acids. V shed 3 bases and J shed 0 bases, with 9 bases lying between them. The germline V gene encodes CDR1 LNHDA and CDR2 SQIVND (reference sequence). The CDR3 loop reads CASSIGQGSYNEQFF. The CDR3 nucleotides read TGTGCCAGTAGTATTGGGCAGGGCTCCTACAATGAGCAGTTCTTC.